The 9 T cell receptor beta chains below were found in one sample sequenced in a study of blood T cells in healthy people across ages. It was with a sample-barcoded 5' primer and a J-beta primer mix that a second PCR of roughly 6 to 12 cycles was run. TCRdb analysed the 5' RACE reads with MiXCR anew, one entry per CDR3 protein. Among nearly 1 million distinct CDR3 sequences, roughly 51% were seen once, and the ten largest hold 20% to 25%. Material: blood. All receptors derive from a woman aged 60 to 75 in good health.

The chain is built from TRBV7-6 and TRBJ2-3; a possible D gene is TRBD2 (5 bases). Germline V lookup: CDR1 SGHVS, CDR2 FNYEAQ. The CDR3 runs to 15 residues. Trimming took off 0 bases at V and 2 bases at J, with 9 bases between the two ends. The CDR3 loop reads CASSLAERSTDTQYF. The CDR3 region has the DNA TGTGCCAGCAGCTTAGCTGAGCGGTCCACAGATACGCAGTATTTT.

V and J are TRBV7-9 and TRBJ2-2; unclear D gene. The CDR3 is 13 residues long. Trimming took 5 bases from V and 8 from J, leaving 12 bases between them. Germline V CDR1 and CDR2: SEHNR, FQNEAQ (reference sequence). CDR3 in amino acids: CASSPLLVGELFF. The CDR3 DNA reads TGTGCCAGCAGCCCCCTTCTGGTAGGGGAGCTGTTTTTT.

In this sample, this clonotype turned up many times. The J gene is TRBJ1-2, the V gene TRBV7-2; no reliable D call. Trimming removed 5 bases from V and 8 bases from J, with 15 bases in between. Germline V lookup: CDR1 SGHTA, CDR2 FQGNSA. The CDR3 totals 13 residues. CDR3 nucleotides: TGTGCCAGCAGCCCTAGGGCGGGGTACGGCTACACCTTC. This sequence encodes CASSPRAGYGYTF. The full variable domain, with the rest looked up from reference TRBV7-2 and TRBJ1-2, is GAGVSQSPSNKVTEKGKDVELRCDPISGHTALYWYRQSLGQGLEFLIYFQGNSAPDKSGLPSDRFSAERTGGSVSTLTIQRTQQEDSAVYLCASSPRAGYGYTFGSGTRLTVV.

As to this clonotype: At one of its ends the junction is not consistent with the germline gene, which may arise from a read error. The CDR3 reads CASSQAHGRNTVYF. DNA for the CDR3: TGCGCCAGCAGCCAAGCCCATGGGAGAAACACCGTATATTTT. The chain combines TRBV4-3 with TRBJ1-3; no firm D call. CDR1 is LGHNA, CDR2 YSLEER, per germline. CDR3 length equals 14 residues.

Concerning this clonotype: One end of the junction does not line up with germline, which may come from a read error. This rearrangement joins TRBV7-9 to TRBJ2-1, with D perhaps matching TRBD2 (6 bases). Germline CDR1 SEHNR, CDR2 FQNEAQ (reference sequence). The length of the CDR3 is 17 residues. The CDR3 DNA follows: TGTGCCAGCGGCTTATCGGCGACTAGATCAAGTAACAATGAGCAGTTCTTC. As protein: CASGLSATRSSNNEQFF.

The chain links TRBV4-1 to TRBJ2-1, with 11 bases identical to TRBD2. J lost 4 bases, V lost 7 bases, and 6 bases had no gene match. The CDR3 is 15 residues long. Germline V lookup: CDR1 MGHRA, CDR2 YSYEKL. DNA of the CDR3: TGCGCCAGCACCCGACTAGCGGGAAGTTACAATGAGCAGTTCTTC. It specifies CASTRLAGSYNEQFF.

This chain uses TRBV12-3 or TRBV12-4 with TRBJ2-1; 9 nucleotides agree with TRBD1. V trimming: 6 bases; J trimming: 8 bases; junction bases outside the gene matches: 11. This CDR3 comprises 15 residues. The CDR3 here is CASRLRGDRVDEQFF. The CDR3 DNA is TGTGCCAGCAGGCTAAGAGGGGACAGGGTAGATGAGCAGTTCTTC.

The rearrangement uses TRBV5-4 and TRBJ2-5; D remains ambiguous. The germline V gene encodes CDR1 SGHNT and CDR2 YYREEE (reference sequence). CDR3 length equals 15 residues. V was shortened by 1 base and J by 3 bases, with 13 bases between the two germline ends. CDR3 loop: CASSLRSLREETQYF. The DNA of the CDR3 is TGTGCCAGCAGCTTGCGGTCGTTGAGAGAAGAGACCCAGTACTTC.

This chain uses TRBV20-1 with TRBJ2-7; weak D call: TRBD2 (7 bases). Trimming left V 6 bases short and J 4 bases short, with 16 bases between. The CDR3 runs to 13 residues. Per the germline V gene, CDR1 is DFQATT and CDR2 is SNEGSKA (reference sequence). This CDR3 reads CSARGLAVYEQYF. The CDR3 DNA is TGCAGTGCCCGGGGGCTAGCGGTTTACGAGCAGTACTTC.